These 17 T cell receptor beta chains came from one sample sequenced in a study of CD8 T cells in ankylosing spondylitis (dated by TCRdb to 2015 to 2018). These TCRs' antigens remain unknown. Libraries were built with 5' RACE. TCRdb shows the sequencer as Illumina HiSeq 2500. TCRdb reanalyzed the raw reads on its own, using fastp at Q25 for trimming and MiXCR for clone calling, and kept in-frame beta chains. All rows with the same CDR3 protein become a single entry with the most common DNA and genes. The sample yields 700,000 to 850,000 distinct CDR3 sequences; 12% were counted once. The biggest ten clones account for 0.51% of the sample. Paper-wide results and their limitations: Blood from ankylosing spondylitis patients appeared to be characterized by a TCR beta motif made up of several highly homologous amino acid variants.

The sample comprised blood, either unsorted or a sorted T cell fraction (not recorded which). The receptor set was obtained from a male donor with ankylosing spondylitis.

This clonotype turned up a few times. This chain links TRBV11-3 with TRBJ2-5; D is undetermined. This CDR3 spans 13 amino acids. Deletions cut 1 base from V and 6 bases from J, with 9 bases between. Germline V gene data show CDR1 as SGHNT and CDR2 as YENEEA. The chain's CDR3 is CASSLVDSKTQYF. The CDR3 nucleotides are TGTGCCAGCAGCTTAGTCGACTCGAAGACCCAGTACTTC.

This clonotype was seen ten or more times. The chain has TRBV5-1 and TRBJ1-1; no reliable D call. V was clipped by 4 bases and J by 0 bases, with 7 bases between them. Germline V lookup: CDR1 SGHRS, CDR2 YFSETQ. The CDR3 sequence is 13 residues long. The CDR3 nucleotides are TGCGCCAGCAGCGAACTGGTGAACACTGAAGCTTTCTTT. It yields the protein CASSELVNTEAFF.

This rearrangement joins TRBV9 to TRBJ1-2; D uncertain. Germline-derived CDR1 and CDR2 are SGDLS and YYNGEE. Deletions cut 0 bases from V and 6 bases from J, with 9 bases between. The CDR3 runs to 13 residues. CDR3 bases: TGTGCCAGCAGCGTAGAGTATGATAATGGCTACACCTTC. It codes for CASSVEYDNGYTF.

The chain carries TRBV7-9 and TRBJ2-1, with unresolved D. Germline lookup yields CDR1 SEHNR and CDR2 FQNEAQ (reference sequence). V was pared by 5 bases and J by 7 bases, with 18 bases between. The CDR3 contains 15 residues. CDR3 sequence (DNA): TGTGCCAGCAGCACCGGTAGGTTCTACACGAATGAGCAGTTCTTC. This codes for CASSTGRFYTNEQFF.

In this sample, this clonotype turned up a few times. The chain couples TRBV10-3 to TRBJ2-1, with D perhaps TRBD1 or TRBD2 (5 bases each). V shed 6 bases and J shed 5 bases, with 14 bases lying between them. Germline-derived CDR1 and CDR2 are ENHRY and SYGVKD. CDR3 length: 14 amino acids. The CDR3 DNA sequence: TGTGCCATCAGCATACTTCGAGGGGACAATGAGCAGTTCTTC. It encodes CAISILRGDNEQFF.

This clonotype has only a few counts. The J gene is TRBJ2-6, the V gene TRBV4-3, with no clear D. Germline V gives CDR1 LGHNA, CDR2 YSLEER. Trimming pared 1 base from V and 0 bases from J, leaving 10 bases between. CDR3 length equals 17 residues. The CDR3 DNA sequence: TGCGCCAGCAGCCAAGCCCTTCCGGACTCTGGGGCCAACGTCCTGACTTTC. It translates to CASSQALPDSGANVLTF.

This clonotype was counted only a few times. The CDR3 region is CSASLPRTENTEAFF. The CDR3 coding sequence is TGCAGTGCTAGTCTTCCAAGGACAGAGAACACTGAAGCTTTCTTT. The rearrangement joins TRBV20-1 to TRBJ1-1, with D possibly matching TRBD1 (6 bases). This CDR3 has 15 residues. Germline V gene sequence: CDR1 DFQATT, CDR2 SNEGSKA (reference sequence). V lost 3 bases and J 1 base, leaving 15 bases between the germline ends.

The chain is built from TRBV20-1 and TRBJ1-2, with 8 bases lining up with TRBD1. V trimming: 4 bases; J trimming: 4 bases; junction bases outside the gene matches: 8. This CDR3 has 14 amino acids. Germline CDR1 and CDR2: DFQATT and SNEGSKA (reference sequence). The CDR3: CSAIPGQAGYGYTF. Written as DNA, the CDR3 is TGCAGTGCTATCCCGGGACAGGCGGGCTATGGCTACACCTTC.

This clonotype was detected a few times. V and J are TRBV6-1 and TRBJ2-7, with D maybe TRBD1 (7 bases). V dropped 7 bases and J dropped 9 bases, with 25 bases sitting between them. The CDR3 runs to 15 residues. Germline V gene data show CDR1 as MNHNS and CDR2 as SASEGT. CDR3 sequence reads: CASTPGGGQPSRQYF. The CDR3 DNA reads TGTGCCAGCACTCCAGGGGGAGGACAGCCCAGCCGGCAGTACTTC.

This clonotype was counted between two and nine times. The chain joins TRBV28 to TRBJ1-2; possible D gene TRBD1, 6 bases. This CDR3 comprises 12 residues. Trimming left V 6 bases short and J 5 bases short, with 10 bases between. Per the germline V gene, CDR1 is MDHEN and CDR2 is SYDVKM. CDR3 region: CASRYRDYGYTF. In DNA form, the CDR3 reads TGTGCCAGCAGGTACAGGGATTATGGCTACACCTTC.

This clonotype was seen more than once but under ten times. The rearrangement links TRBV20-1 to TRBJ2-1; TRBD1 matches at 8 bases. The length of the CDR3 is 15 residues. Per germline, CDR1 DFQATT and CDR2 SNEGSKA (reference sequence). The V and J ends lost 6 bases and 4 bases, in that order; junction bases with no gene match: 11. For the CDR3, the DNA is TGCAGTGCAAGGTCTCGGACAGGGAGTTACAATGAGCAGTTCTTC. Amino acid sequence: CSARSRTGSYNEQFF.

This clonotype was detected a few times. The rearrangement links TRBV7-2 to TRBJ2-5; unclear D gene. V was trimmed by 5 bases and J by 2 bases, leaving 18 bases between them. This CDR3 contains 16 residues. Germline V gene data show CDR1 as SGHTA and CDR2 as FQGNSA. The CDR3 loop reads CASSALWGYLQETQYF. The CDR3 nucleotides are TGTGCCAGCAGCGCATTGTGGGGTTACCTACAAGAGACCCAGTACTTC.

The J gene is TRBJ2-7, the V gene TRBV28; no reliable D call. V lost 4 bases, J lost 1 base, and 17 bases lay in between. The CDR3 sequence is 16 residues long. Germline V gives CDR1 MDHEN, CDR2 SYDVKM. DNA of the CDR3: TGTGCCAGCAGTTCCCCGACCCGACCCTGGTCCTACGAGCAGTACTTC. As protein: CASSSPTRPWSYEQYF.

This clonotype has only a few counts. This chain connects TRBV2 to TRBJ2-1; 7 bases align to TRBD1. Germline V gives CDR1 SNHLY, CDR2 FYNNEI. CDR3 length: 14 amino acids. V gave up 8 bases and J gave up 2 bases; unmatched junction bases: 6. CDR3 coding DNA: TGTGCCAGCTTCGACAGGGCCACCTACAATGAGCAGTTCTTC. Translating gives CASFDRATYNEQFF.

This chain links TRBV7-8 with TRBJ2-3; 13 bases match TRBD2. Losses at the gene ends were 5 bases for V and 4 bases for J; bases not matched to a gene: 6. This CDR3 has 16 residues. CDR1 SGHVS and CDR2 FQNEAQ come from the germline V gene. The CDR3 bases are TGTGCCAGCAGCCGCGGACTAGCGGGAGAGCCAGATACGCAGTATTTT. This sequence encodes CASSRGLAGEPDTQYF.

This clonotype came up many times. V gene TRBV10-3 combines with J gene TRBJ2-3; 7 positions match TRBD1. Germline-derived CDR1 and CDR2 are ENHRY and SYGVKD. This CDR3 has 14 residues. The junction had 1 base not matched to a gene; V was cut back by 4 bases and J by 0 bases. The CDR3 DNA sequence: TGTGCCATCAGTGTGACAGGGAGCACAGATACGCAGTATTTT. Amino acids: CAISVTGSTDTQYF.

The rearrangement uses TRBV5-5 and TRBJ2-7, with a weak D call TRBD2 (5 bases). Germline V CDR1 and CDR2: SGHKS, YYEKEE (reference sequence). CDR3 length equals 14 residues. The V and J ends lost 4 bases and 4 bases respectively, with 15 bases between them. The CDR3: CASSRTTGIYEQYF. DNA of the CDR3: TGTGCCAGCAGCCGCACTACGGGGATTTACGAGCAGTACTTC.